This T cell receptor beta chain was identified in a study of graft-versus-host responses after intestinal transplantation. Study background: Multivisceral, liver-intestinal, or isolated intestinal grafts were transplanted into recipients. All recipients got anti-thymocyte globulin induction, then tacrolimus and steroids for approximately 3 years. Findings and caveats of the study: Recipient-marrow GvH clones were detected, some having first appeared in ileum or blood. Peak circulating GvH clone levels were associated with early post-transplant HvG declines.

The data were produced by immunoSEQ multiplex PCR, yet TCRdb's version contains in-frame clones alone and is incomplete. The sample consists of more than 70,000 clones, around 84% of them appearing once. The CDR3 totals 13 residues. The ends were cut back, 0 bases at V and 3 bases at J, with 6 bases in the middle. The germline gives CDR1 LNHNV, CDR2 YYDKDF (reference sequence). Comments on this clone: Antigen unknown.

The clonotype was recovered from a human donor who received an intestinal transplant. The sample here was unstimulated CD4+ T cells sorted from spleen or lymph node cells, taken before intestinal transplant. The chain joins TRBV15 to TRBJ2-7; D is ambiguous. The CDR3 bases are TGTGCCACCAGCAGAGACATCAGCTACGAGCAGTACTTC. Translation gives CATSRDISYEQYF.